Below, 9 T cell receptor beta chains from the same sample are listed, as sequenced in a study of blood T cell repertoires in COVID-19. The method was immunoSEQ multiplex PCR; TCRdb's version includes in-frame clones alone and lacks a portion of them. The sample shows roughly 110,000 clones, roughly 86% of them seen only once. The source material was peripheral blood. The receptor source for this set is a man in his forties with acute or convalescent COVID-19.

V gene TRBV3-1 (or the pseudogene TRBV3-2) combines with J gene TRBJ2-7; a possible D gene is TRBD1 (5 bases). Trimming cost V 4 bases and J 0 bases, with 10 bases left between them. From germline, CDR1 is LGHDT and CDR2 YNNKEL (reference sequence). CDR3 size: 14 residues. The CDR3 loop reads CASSLDRFSYEQYF. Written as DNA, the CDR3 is TGTGCCAGCAGCCTAGACAGATTCTCCTACGAGCAGTACTTC.

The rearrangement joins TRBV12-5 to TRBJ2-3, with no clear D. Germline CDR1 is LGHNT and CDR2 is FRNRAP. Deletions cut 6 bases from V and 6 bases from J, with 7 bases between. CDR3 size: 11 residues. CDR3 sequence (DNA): TGTGCTAGTGGGAGGTACGATACGCAGTATTTT. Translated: CASGRYDTQYF. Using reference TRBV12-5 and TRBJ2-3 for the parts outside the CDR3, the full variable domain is DARVTQTPRHKVTEMGQEVTMRCQPILGHNTVFWYRQTMMQGLELLAYFRNRAPLDDSGMPKDRFSAEMPDATLATLKIQPSEPRDSAVYFCASGRYDTQYFGPGTRLTVL.

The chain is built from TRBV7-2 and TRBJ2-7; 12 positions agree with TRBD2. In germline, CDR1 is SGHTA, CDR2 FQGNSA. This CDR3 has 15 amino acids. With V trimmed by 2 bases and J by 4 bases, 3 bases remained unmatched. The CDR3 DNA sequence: TGTGCCAGCAGCTTACCCGGACTAGCGGGATACGAGCAGTACTTC. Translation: CASSLPGLAGYEQYF. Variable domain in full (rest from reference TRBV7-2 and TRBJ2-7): GAGVSQSPSNKVTEKGKDVELRCDPISGHTALYWYRQSLGQGLEFLIYFQGNSAPDKSGLPSDRFSAERTGGSVSTLTIQRTQQEDSAVYLCASSLPGLAGYEQYFGPGTRLTVT.

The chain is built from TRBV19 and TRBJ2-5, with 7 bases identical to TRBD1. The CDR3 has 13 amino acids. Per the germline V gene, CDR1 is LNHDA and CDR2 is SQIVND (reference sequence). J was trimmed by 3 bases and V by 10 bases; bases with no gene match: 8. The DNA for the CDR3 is TGTGCCACCCTAGAGGGGGCAGAAGAGACCCAGTACTTC. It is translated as CATLEGAEETQYF.

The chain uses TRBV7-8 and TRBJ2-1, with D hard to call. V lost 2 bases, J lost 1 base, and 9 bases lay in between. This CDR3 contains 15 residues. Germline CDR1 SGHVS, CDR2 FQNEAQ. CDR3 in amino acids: CASSLFEASYNEQFF. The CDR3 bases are TGTGCCAGCAGCTTATTCGAGGCTTCCTACAATGAGCAGTTCTTC.

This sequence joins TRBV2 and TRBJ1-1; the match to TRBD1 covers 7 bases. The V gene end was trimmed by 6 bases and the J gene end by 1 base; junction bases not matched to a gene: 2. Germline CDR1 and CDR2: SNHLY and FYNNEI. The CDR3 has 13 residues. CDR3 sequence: CASRGQPNTEAFF. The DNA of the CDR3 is TGTGCCAGCAGGGGACAGCCGAACACTGAAGCTTTCTTT.

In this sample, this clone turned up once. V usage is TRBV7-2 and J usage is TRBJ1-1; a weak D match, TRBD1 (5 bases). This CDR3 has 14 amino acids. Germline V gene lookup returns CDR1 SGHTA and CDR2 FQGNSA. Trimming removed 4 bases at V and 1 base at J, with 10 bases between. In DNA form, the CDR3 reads TGTGCCAGCAGCTCGAGGACAACGAACACTGAAGCTTTCTTT. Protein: CASSSRTTNTEAFF.

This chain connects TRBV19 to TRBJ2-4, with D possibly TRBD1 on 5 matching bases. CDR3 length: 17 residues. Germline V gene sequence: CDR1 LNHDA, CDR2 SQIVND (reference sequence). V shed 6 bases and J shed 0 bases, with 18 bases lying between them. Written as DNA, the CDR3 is TGTGCCAGTAGCCCCTCCCAGGGTGGCCTAGCCAAAAACATTCAGTACTTC. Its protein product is CASSPSQGGLAKNIQYF.

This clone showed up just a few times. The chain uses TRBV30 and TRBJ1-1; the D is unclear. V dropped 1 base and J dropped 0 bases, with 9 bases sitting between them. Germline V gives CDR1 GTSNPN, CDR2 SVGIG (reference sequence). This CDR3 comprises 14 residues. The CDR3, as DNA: TGTGCCTGGAGTGGTGGCAGGTTGAACACTGAAGCTTTCTTT. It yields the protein CAWSGGRLNTEAFF.